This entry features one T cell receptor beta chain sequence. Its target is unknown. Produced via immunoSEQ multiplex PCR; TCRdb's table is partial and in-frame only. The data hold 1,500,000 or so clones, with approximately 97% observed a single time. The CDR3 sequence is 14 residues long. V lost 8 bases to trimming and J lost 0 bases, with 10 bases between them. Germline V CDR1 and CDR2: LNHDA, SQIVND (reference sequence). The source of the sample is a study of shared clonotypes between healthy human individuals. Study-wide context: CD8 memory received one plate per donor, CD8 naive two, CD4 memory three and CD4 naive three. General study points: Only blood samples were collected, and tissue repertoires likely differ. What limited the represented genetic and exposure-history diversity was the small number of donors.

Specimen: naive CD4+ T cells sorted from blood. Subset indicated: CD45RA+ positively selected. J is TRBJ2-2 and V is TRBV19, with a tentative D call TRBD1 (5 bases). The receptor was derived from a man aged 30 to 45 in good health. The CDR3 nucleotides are TGTGCCAGTGGTACAGGATCGAACACCGGGGAGCTGTTTTTT. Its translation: CASGTGSNTGELFF.